Presented here are 17 T cell receptor beta chains from one specimen sequenced in a study of shared clonotypes between healthy human individuals (dated by TCRdb to the early 2020s). Preparation of the library involved the immunoSEQ multiplex PCR assay. As stored in TCRdb, this immuneACCESS dataset retains in-frame rearrangements with V and J assigned. A fraction of the clones does not appear; measured against another copy, unresolved V genes explain less than half of the discrepancy, and the remainder lacks a known reason. The table for this sample lists 500,000 to 650,000 clones; about 80% of them were counted only once. Of the sample, more than 10% is held by the ten largest clones. Sequencing used PBMCs. The receptors originated from a woman between 40 and 50 years old in good health. Some clones in this sample may be carry-over from other donors' samples.

This clone was recorded once. The chain carries TRBV18 and TRBJ2-2, with D perhaps TRBD2 (6 bases). This CDR3 is built from 16 residues. V lost 6 bases to trimming and J lost 2 bases, with 16 bases between them. Germline lookup yields CDR1 KGHSH and CDR2 LQKENI. CDR3 sequence (DNA): TGTGCCAGCTCCCCCAGACTAGATCTCAACACCGGGGAGCTGTTTTTT. As protein: CASSPRLDLNTGELFF. Looking up the rest from reference TRBV18 and TRBJ2-2 gives the full variable domain: NAGVMQNPRHLVRRRGQEARLRCSPMKGHSHVYWYRQLPEEGLKFMVYLQKENIIDESGMPKERFSAEFPKEGPSILRIQQVVRGDSAAYFCASSPRLDLNTGELFFGEGSRLTVL.

The chain combines TRBV28 with TRBJ2-7; 13 bases map to TRBD2. Per germline, CDR1 MDHEN and CDR2 SYDVKM. CDR3 size: 13 residues. The junction had 2 bases not matched to a gene; V was cut back by 8 bases and J by 4 bases. CDR3 sequence reads: CASGLAGEYEQYF. CDR3 DNA: TGTGCCAGCGGACTAGCGGGAGAATACGAGCAGTACTTC.

This clone was recorded only once. V usage is TRBV28 and J usage is TRBJ1-4; TRBD1 aligns across 9 bases. The trim removed 6 bases at V and 7 bases at J, leaving 9 bases unmatched. In germline, CDR1 is MDHEN, CDR2 SYDVKM. This CDR3 is built from 15 residues. The CDR3 DNA sequence: TGTGCCAGCAGCCCGCCACAGGGGGCGCCTGAAAAACTGTTTTTT. Protein product: CASSPPQGAPEKLFF.

This clone has at least ten counts. At the DNA level, this CDR3 is encoded by other sequences in the same sample as well. The V call is TRBV7-9, the J call TRBJ2-7; D possibly uses TRBD1 or TRBD2 (5 bases each). Trimming cost V 1 base and J 4 bases, with 14 bases left between them. Germline V gives CDR1 SEHNR, CDR2 FQNEAQ (reference sequence). The CDR3 is 15 residues long. The CDR3 protein is CASSLVRAGTYEQYF. CDR3 in DNA: TGTGCCAGCAGCTTAGTTCGGGCAGGGACGTACGAGCAGTACTTC.

The CDR3 region is CASSGDRVTYEQYF. The CDR3 DNA reads as TGTGCCAGCAGTGGGGACAGGGTCACCTACGAGCAGTACTTC. V usage is TRBV11-2 and J usage is TRBJ2-7, with 9 bases matching TRBD1. Germline CDR1 and CDR2: SGHAT and FQNNGV. Trimming removed 6 bases from V and 2 bases from J; junction bases left unmatched: 5. The CDR3 runs to 14 residues.

The chain is built from TRBV15 and TRBJ2-2; no definite D call. The CDR3 consists of 14 residues. Trimming pared 0 bases from V and 3 bases from J, leaving 5 bases between. Germline V gives CDR1 LNHNV, CDR2 YYDKDF (reference sequence). Here the CDR3 DNA reads TGTGCCACCAGCAGAGAAGCTGACACCGGGGAGCTGTTTTTT. Its protein product is CATSREADTGELFF.

The rearrangement joins TRBV7-8 to TRBJ2-1; a possible D gene is TRBD1 (5 bases). Germline lookup yields CDR1 SGHVS and CDR2 FQNEAQ. CDR3 length: 15 amino acids. Trimming took off 4 bases at V and 2 bases at J, with 12 bases between the two ends. CDR3 coding DNA: TGTGCCAGCAGCTATTGGGGCGGCACCTACAATGAGCAGTTCTTC. Encoded protein: CASSYWGGTYNEQFF.

The chain links TRBV28 to TRBJ2-7, with 8 bases fitting TRBD1. Germline V lookup: CDR1 MDHEN, CDR2 SYDVKM. Trimming removed 6 bases from V and 5 bases from J; junction bases left unmatched: 12. The CDR3 contains 15 residues. CDR3 loop: CASRRDRREDHEQYF. CDR3 nucleotide sequence: TGTGCCAGCAGACGGGACAGGAGAGAGGACCACGAGCAGTACTTC.

J is TRBJ2-7 and V is TRBV4-2, with a weak D call TRBD2 (5 bases). This CDR3 comprises 13 residues. Germline loops: CDR1 LGHNA, CDR2 YNFKEQ. Trimming removed 0 bases at V and 7 bases at J, with 10 bases between. CDR3 loop: CASSQDLTTEQYF. In DNA form, the CDR3 reads TGTGCCAGCAGCCAAGATCTGACTACTGAGCAGTACTTC.

This clone occurred once. The genes are TRBV29-1 and TRBJ2-1; maybe TRBD2 (7 bases). CDR1 is SQVTM, CDR2 ANQGSEA, per germline. Trimming left V 4 bases short and J 9 bases short, with 13 bases between. The CDR3 consists of 12 residues. CDR3 nucleotides: TGCAGCGTTGCCAGGGGAGGGGGTGAGCAGTTCTTC. This sequence encodes CSVARGGGEQFF.

The rearrangement uses TRBV6-5 and TRBJ2-4, with D perhaps TRBD2 (5 bases). Deletions cut 0 bases from V and 0 bases from J, with 6 bases between. Looked up from germline, CDR1 is MNHEY and CDR2 is SVGAGI. CDR3 length: 15 residues. The CDR3 DNA reads TGTGCCAGCAGTTACTCGGCGGGAGCCAAAAACATTCAGTACTTC. Its protein is CASSYSAGAKNIQYF.

There are a few counts of this clone. V and J are TRBV23-1 and TRBJ1-5; 7 nucleotides agree with TRBD1. TRBV23-1 is treated as an ORF (open reading frame) with a function not yet certain. CDR3 length: 17 residues. V shed 0 bases, J shed 4 bases, and the junction held 9 bases outside the gene matches. CDR3 sequence reads: CASSQSWVQGVNQPQHF. For the CDR3, the DNA is TGCGCCAGCAGTCAATCGTGGGTCCAGGGGGTGAATCAGCCCCAGCATTTT.

The rearrangement links TRBV10-3 to TRBJ1-2; D might be TRBD1 (5 bases). CDR1 is ENHRY, CDR2 SYGVKD, per germline. Trimming stripped 6 bases from V and 6 bases from J, with 11 bases between. The CDR3 totals 12 residues. CDR3 amino acids: CAIRGGGDGYTF. DNA of the CDR3: TGTGCCATCAGGGGTGGGGGTGATGGCTACACCTTC.

Concerning this clone itself: The sample holds other DNA sequences that translate to the same CDR3. J is TRBJ2-7 and V is TRBV20-1, with D uncertain. This CDR3 is built from 11 residues. Germline V gene sequence: CDR1 DFQATT, CDR2 SNEGSKA (reference sequence). V was shortened by 6 bases and J by 3 bases, with 9 bases between the two germline ends. This chain's CDR3 is CSAGRSYEQYF. The CDR3 DNA follows: TGCAGTGCAGGGCGAAGCTACGAGCAGTACTTC.

The chain combines TRBV9 with TRBJ1-1; weak D call: TRBD1 (6 bases). The CDR3 is 13 residues long. The germline CDR1 and CDR2 sequences are SGDLS and YYNGEE. Trimming removed 3 bases at V and 1 base at J, with 7 bases between. The DNA for the CDR3 is TGTGCCAGCAGCGCGGGACAGAACACTGAAGCTTTCTTT. The encoded protein is CASSAGQNTEAFF.

The chain has TRBV4-3 and TRBJ2-1; TRBD2 aligns across 11 bases. CDR3 length equals 16 residues. With V trimmed by 4 bases and J by 9 bases, 11 bases remained unmatched. Germline CDR1 LGHNA, CDR2 YSLEER. Written as DNA, the CDR3 is TGCGCCAGCAGCCGGGGATTAGCGGGAGGGCCGGGTGAGCAGTTCTTC. It specifies CASSRGLAGGPGEQFF.

The rearrangement uses TRBV10-3 and TRBJ2-3, with a weak D call TRBD2 (6 bases). V was clipped by 0 bases and J by 4 bases, with 11 bases between them. Germline-derived CDR1 and CDR2 are ENHRY and SYGVKD. The CDR3 runs 15 residues. The CDR3: CAISESAGIADTQYF. The CDR3 nucleotides read TGTGCCATCAGTGAGTCTGCGGGAATTGCAGATACGCAGTATTTT.